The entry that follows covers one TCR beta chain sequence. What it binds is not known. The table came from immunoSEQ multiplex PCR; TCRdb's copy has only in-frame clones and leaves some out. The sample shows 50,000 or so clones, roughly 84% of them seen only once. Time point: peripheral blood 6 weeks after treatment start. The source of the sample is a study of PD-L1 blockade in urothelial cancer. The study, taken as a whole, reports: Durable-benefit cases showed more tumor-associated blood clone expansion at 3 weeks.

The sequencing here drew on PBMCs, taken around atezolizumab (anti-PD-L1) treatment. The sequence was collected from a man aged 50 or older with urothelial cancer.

Here the CDR3 reads CASSLLILGELFF. The DNA of the CDR3 is TGCGCCAGCAGCCTCCTTATTCTCGGGGAGCTGTTTTTT. The rearrangement links TRBV4-1 to TRBJ2-2, with no clear D. This CDR3 has 13 amino acids. Trimming took off 4 bases at V and 7 bases at J, with 10 bases between the two ends. Germline loops: CDR1 MGHRA, CDR2 YSYEKL.